Sequencing of this T cell receptor (beta chain) was carried out in a study of neoadjuvant nivolumab and ipilimumab in lung cancer. Study-level findings and limits: From pretherapy to surgery, tumor richness and clonality rose with dual therapy. Pretherapy blood TCR richness correlated positively with resected tumor richness.

Data came from immunoSEQ multiplex PCR; TCRdb stores just in-frame clones and leaves some out. The sample includes fewer than 35,000 clones, around nine tenths seen only once; the top ten take approximately 4.6%. CDR3 length: 15 residues. Trimming removed 3 bases from V and 2 bases from J; junction bases left unmatched: 5. The V gene's germline CDR1 is SGDLS and CDR2 YYNGEE. On this clone: Its antigen remains unidentified.

Sequencing was performed on peripheral blood, taken after neoadjuvant nivolumab, alone or with ipilimumab, at or shortly before surgery. This TCR came from an adult with non-small cell lung cancer. The chain combines TRBV9 with TRBJ2-1; TRBD1 matches at 7 bases. CDR3 nucleotide sequence: TGTGCCAGCAGCGGCCCGGACAGGCCCTACAATGAGCAGTTCTTC. Translated: CASSGPDRPYNEQFF.